A selection of T cell receptor beta chains follows, all from one sample in a study of cytomegalovirus exposure and HLA in healthy donors. Profiling relied on immunoSEQ multiplex PCR, and the TCRdb table lists in-frame clones only, not all of them. The profile shows approximately 150,000 clones, 70% to 80% of them singletons. The source material was PBMCs. The receptors shown here come from a woman between 40 and 55 years old in good health and CMV-seronegative. CDR3s include the opening cysteine and the closing phenylalanine or tryptophan. D genes are given only for firm matches. Rows may omit the clone size; those that give it use once, few, many or a size class.

abundance,j_gene,d_gene,v_gene,CDR3aa
NA,TRBJ1-1,TRBD1,TRBV19,CASRQQGAAGTEAFF
once,TRBJ2-3,NA,TRBV9,CASSELEPDTQYF
NA,TRBJ2-3,TRBD1,TRBV5-5,CASSGGTGGTDTQYF
NA,TRBJ2-1,NA,TRBV2,CASQFGGSSYNEQFF
NA,TRBJ1-5,NA,TRBV6-5,CASSLNRDPRAPQHF
few,TRBJ2-3,TRBD2,TRBV19,CASSMGTSGADTQYF
NA,TRBJ2-3,TRBD1,TRBV29-1,CSASTGGTDTQYF
NA,TRBJ2-4,NA,TRBV19,CASSIPAGISKNIQYF
once,TRBJ2-5,TRBD1,TRBV12-5,CASGLTGTGGLETQYF
NA,TRBJ2-5,TRBD1,TRBV7-2,CASGKGAVWTQYF
NA,TRBJ2-7,TRBD2,TRBV9,CASSGAGLADEQYF
NA,TRBJ2-3,NA,TRBV6-6,CASSTDREADTQYF
NA,TRBJ1-4,NA,TRBV5-6,CASSLPGVNEKLFF
NA,TRBJ2-5,TRBD2,TRBV29-1,CSVDLAGRETQYF
few,TRBJ2-4,NA,TRBV28,CFRDSAFKNSQYF
NA,TRBJ2-7,TRBD2,TRBV4-3,CASSQVAGGSYAQYF
NA,TRBJ1-2,NA,TRBV15,CATSPSGANYGYTF
NA,TRBJ2-5,NA,TRBV5-4,CASSLNSQKETQYF
NA,TRBJ1-1,TRBD1,TRBV7-9,CASSRTGRTEAFF
NA,TRBJ2-5,TRBD1,TRBV5-6,CASSPGQGRGETQYF
NA,TRBJ2-3,TRBD2,TRBV27,CASSQGGGGLGSQYF
NA,TRBJ1-3,NA,TRBV19,CASTLQGTGNTIYF
NA,TRBJ2-7,NA,TRBV10-3,CAISGGGGSYEQYF
NA,TRBJ2-2,NA,TRBV25-1,CASISGSTGELFF
once,TRBJ2-5,NA,TRBV7-6,CASSFGQTQETQYF
NA,TRBJ2-2,NA,TRBV12-2,CASRRAGVAGDHTGELFF
few,TRBJ2-1,TRBD2,TRBV7-2,CASSLVSGGLAGPYNEQFF
NA,TRBJ1-4,TRBD1,TRBV7-2,CASSQTGAGEKLFF
NA,NA,TRBD2,TRBV7-2,CASSQLAGSEQYF
few,TRBJ2-7,TRBD1,TRBV28,CASTTGTGSYEQYF
NA,TRBJ2-2,TRBD2,TRBV5-1,CASSKLPTSAQAGELFF
NA,TRBJ1-4,NA,TRBV28,CASSPLNEKLFF
NA,TRBJ2-3,NA,TRBV9,CASSVGHTDTQYF
NA,TRBJ2-7,NA,TRBV18,CASSPRQFSYEQYF
NA,TRBJ1-4,NA,TRBV11-2,CASSPRRDPEKLFF
NA,TRBJ2-5,TRBD2,TRBV6-1,CASRGSGAETQYF
NA,TRBJ1-4,NA,TRBV4-3,CASSQEGRQGAIDEKLFF
NA,TRBJ1-1,TRBD1,TRBV7-2,CASSLDGTGYEAFF
NA,TRBJ2-4,TRBD1,TRBV5-6,CASSGGQGRVKNIQYF
few,TRBJ2-7,NA,TRBV5-6,CASSNSGLGYEQYF
NA,TRBJ2-5,TRBD2,TRBV5-6,CASSLGPSGSWDQETQYF